This passage covers 20 T cell receptor beta chains from one sample sequenced in a study of CD8 T cells in Susac syndrome. Reverse transcription of roughly 0.5 to 1 ug RNA was performed with random hexamers. TCRdb reprocessed the immunoSEQ multiplex PCR reads via MiXCR and lists one record per CDR3 protein. The sample gives some 100,000 distinct CDR3 sequences, 85% to 95% of which show up once; around 0.085% is in the top ten. Material for sequencing was CD4+ T cells from PBMCs. These receptors were taken from a human donor with multiple sclerosis.

The chain recombines TRBV19 with TRBJ2-5, with D possibly being TRBD1 (6 bases). Trimming took 2 bases from V and 4 from J, leaving 11 bases between them. This CDR3 contains 14 residues. Germline V lookup: CDR1 LNHDA, CDR2 SQIVND (reference sequence). CDR3 coding DNA: TGTGCCAGTAGTATAAACAGGGATCTAGAGACCCAGTACTTC. As protein: CASSINRDLETQYF.

The CDR3 bases are TGCGCCAGCAGCTTACACAACACCGGGGAGCTGTTTTTT. Its translation: CASSLHNTGELFF. The chain couples TRBV5-1 to TRBJ2-2; no reliable D call. The CDR3 consists of 13 residues. CDR1 and CDR2 (germline): SGHRS, YFSETQ. Between the trimmed V and J ends, which lost 2 bases and 2 bases, there was a span of 4 bases.

V gene TRBV6-5 combines with J gene TRBJ2-3; D remains ambiguous. The CDR3 runs 14 residues. The V and J ends lost 2 bases and 7 bases respectively, with 13 bases between them. Germline V gene data show CDR1 as MNHEY and CDR2 as SVGAGI. CDR3 sequence reads: CASSYDRRQNTQYF. CDR3 bases: TGTGCCAGCAGTTACGATCGTCGGCAGAATACGCAGTATTTT.

The genes are TRBV4-2 and TRBJ1-1, with D hard to call. Germline CDR1 and CDR2: LGHNA and YNFKEQ. This CDR3 is 14 amino acids long. The V end lost 3 bases, the J end lost 0 bases, and 8 bases lay between the germline ends. The CDR3 nucleotides read TGTGCCAGCAGCCAGCGCAGTTTGAACACTGAAGCTTTCTTT. Protein: CASSQRSLNTEAFF.

V is TRBV20-1 and J is TRBJ2-3; D remains ambiguous. Germline lookup yields CDR1 DFQATT and CDR2 SNEGSKA (reference sequence). The CDR3 consists of 12 residues. Trimming stripped 3 bases from V and 1 base from J, with 5 bases between. CDR3 DNA: TGCAGTGCTAGCTGGGGCACAGATACGCAGTATTTT. This encodes CSASWGTDTQYF.

The rearrangement links TRBV9 to TRBJ1-1; possibly TRBD1 for D (6 bases). The CDR3 covers 17 residues. Germline CDR1 is SGDLS and CDR2 is YYNGEE. Trimming pared 2 bases from V and 1 base from J, leaving 18 bases between. This chain's CDR3 is CASSVTGNPRRNTEAFF. CDR3 coding DNA: TGTGCCAGCAGCGTTACAGGGAACCCAAGGAGGAACACTGAAGCTTTCTTT.

The gene calls are TRBV28 and TRBJ1-2; no clear D gene. This CDR3 contains 12 residues. V was pared by 6 bases and J by 7 bases, with 12 bases between. Germline V gene data show CDR1 as MDHEN and CDR2 as SYDVKM. In nucleotides, the CDR3 is TGTGCCAGCAGCCGGGCTCAGGTTGGCTACACCTTC. Translating it yields CASSRAQVGYTF.

The DNA of the CDR3 is TGTGCCAGCAGCTATCCCGGGACAGGGCTCCCCTGGGAGCAGTACTTC. This codes for CASSYPGTGLPWEQYF. This chain uses TRBV7-9 with TRBJ2-7; TRBD1 agrees at 9 bases. CDR1 and CDR2 from the germline V gene are SEHNR and FQNEAQ (reference sequence). The ends lost 4 bases at V and 7 bases at J; junction bases unmatched: 14. The CDR3 is 16 residues long. Using reference TRBV7-9 and TRBJ2-7 for the parts outside the CDR3, the full variable domain is DTGVSQNPRHKITKRGQNVTFRCDPISEHNRLYWYRQTLGQGPEFLTYFQNEAQLEKSRLLSDRFSAERPKGSFSTLEIQRTEQGDSAMYLCASSYPGTGLPWEQYFGPGTRLTVT.

The gene calls are TRBV28 and TRBJ1-6; 8 positions match TRBD1. CDR1 and CDR2 (germline): MDHEN, SYDVKM. The CDR3 extends over 15 amino acids. V lost 4 bases, J lost 5 bases, and 4 bases stayed unmatched. Here the CDR3 DNA reads TGTGCCAGCAGTTCTCCGGACAGGGATAATTCACCCCTCCACTTT. Translation gives CASSSPDRDNSPLHF.

The chain is built from TRBV30 and TRBJ2-3, with D unresolved. V was clipped by 3 bases and J by 3 bases, with 7 bases between them. Per germline, CDR1 GTSNPN and CDR2 SVGIG (reference sequence). The CDR3 runs to 12 residues. CDR3 nucleotide sequence: TGTGCCTGGAGCCTTGGAACAGATACGCAGTATTTT. Translated: CAWSLGTDTQYF. The whole variable domain, remainder taken from reference TRBV30 and TRBJ2-3, is SQTIHQWPATLVQPVGSPLSLECTVEGTSNPNLYWYRQAAGRGLQLLFYSVGIGQISSEVPQNLSASRPQDRQFILSSKKLLLSDSGFYLCAWSLGTDTQYFGPGTRLTVL.

This chain uses TRBV5-4 with TRBJ2-4; D unresolved. V lost 5 bases and J 2 bases, leaving 14 bases between the germline ends. Germline assignment: CDR1 SGHNT and CDR2 YYREEE (reference sequence). The CDR3 contains 15 residues. The DNA of the CDR3 is TGTGCCAGCAGTCCTGATTCCCTAACCAAAAACATTCAGTACTTC. Its translation is CASSPDSLTKNIQYF.

This sequence joins TRBV20-1 and TRBJ1-1; possible D gene TRBD1, 5 bases. The CDR3 extends over 13 amino acids. Germline CDR1 is DFQATT and CDR2 is SNEGSKA (reference sequence). The V and J ends lost 4 bases and 0 bases respectively, with 9 bases between them. CDR3 residues: CSATDILNTEAFF. CDR3 sequence (DNA): TGCAGTGCTACGGACATTTTGAACACTGAAGCTTTCTTT.

The J gene is TRBJ1-4, the V gene TRBV5-1, with no clear D. The germline CDR1 and CDR2 sequences are SGHRS and YFSETQ. Trimming left V 6 bases short and J 5 bases short, with 14 bases between. The CDR3 is 14 amino acids. DNA of the CDR3: TGCGCCAGCACCCGAGGGAGCAGAAATGAAAAACTGTTTTTT. It translates to CASTRGSRNEKLFF.

The rearrangement uses TRBV18 and TRBJ1-1; D is ambiguous. Trimming pared 0 bases from V and 3 bases from J, leaving 11 bases between. CDR1 and CDR2 (germline): KGHSH, LQKENI. CDR3 length: 15 amino acids. As DNA, the CDR3 is TGTGCCAGCTCACCACCGACGCCCGGGCACACTGAAGCTTTCTTT. Translated: CASSPPTPGHTEAFF.

This chain's CDR3 is CASSLGGGRQPQHF. CDR3 nucleotides: TGTGCCAGCAGCCTAGGGGGAGGACGACAGCCCCAGCATTTT. This sequence joins TRBV6-2 or TRBV6-3 and TRBJ1-5; D may be TRBD1 (6 bases). The germline V gene has CDR1 MNHEY and CDR2 SVGEGT. Trimming removed 6 bases at V and 7 bases at J, with 16 bases between. The CDR3 sequence is 14 residues long.

The chain carries TRBV12-3 or TRBV12-4 and TRBJ2-3, with 7 bases aligning to TRBD1. The CDR3 is 14 amino acids. V lost 6 bases, J lost 0 bases, and 3 bases stayed unmatched. The DNA of the CDR3 is TGTGCCAGCAGACAGGGACAGAGCACAGATACGCAGTATTTT. Translating gives CASRQGQSTDTQYF.

The chain carries TRBV7-2 and TRBJ2-5; 9 bases map to TRBD1. Losses at the gene ends were 5 bases for V and 3 bases for J; bases not matched to a gene: 7. CDR3 size: 15 residues. The germline V gene encodes CDR1 SGHTA and CDR2 FQGNSA. CDR3 nucleotide sequence: TGTGCCAGCAGCCCACAAGGGACAGGGAAAGAGACCCAGTACTTC. This gives the protein CASSPQGTGKETQYF.

This clonotype was detected once. This chain uses TRBV12-3 or TRBV12-4 with TRBJ1-4; no clear D. The V gene lost 5 bases and the J gene lost 5 bases, with 9 bases spanning the gap. The CDR3 consists of 13 residues. The CDR3 here is CASSPTSNEKLFF. The CDR3 DNA reads TGTGCCAGCAGTCCGACCTCAAATGAAAAACTGTTTTTT.

V is TRBV19 and J is TRBJ2-5; D not certain. The CDR3 loop spans 13 amino acids. Germline-derived CDR1 and CDR2 are LNHDA and SQIVND (reference sequence). The V end was cut by 2 bases, the J end by 5 bases, with 9 bases between. The CDR3 here is CASSITSAETQYF. The CDR3 nucleotides read TGTGCCAGTAGTATAACGAGCGCGGAGACCCAGTACTTC.

This chain joins TRBV5-1 and TRBJ2-7, with a possible D match to TRBD1 (6 bases). The germline V gene encodes CDR1 SGHRS and CDR2 YFSETQ. The length of the CDR3 is 15 residues. The germline V and J ends were trimmed by 0 bases and 2 bases, with 12 bases remaining between them. The CDR3 nucleotides read TGCGCCAGCAGCTTGGTAACAGGGCTTACCTACGAGCAGTACTTC. Its translation: CASSLVTGLTYEQYF.